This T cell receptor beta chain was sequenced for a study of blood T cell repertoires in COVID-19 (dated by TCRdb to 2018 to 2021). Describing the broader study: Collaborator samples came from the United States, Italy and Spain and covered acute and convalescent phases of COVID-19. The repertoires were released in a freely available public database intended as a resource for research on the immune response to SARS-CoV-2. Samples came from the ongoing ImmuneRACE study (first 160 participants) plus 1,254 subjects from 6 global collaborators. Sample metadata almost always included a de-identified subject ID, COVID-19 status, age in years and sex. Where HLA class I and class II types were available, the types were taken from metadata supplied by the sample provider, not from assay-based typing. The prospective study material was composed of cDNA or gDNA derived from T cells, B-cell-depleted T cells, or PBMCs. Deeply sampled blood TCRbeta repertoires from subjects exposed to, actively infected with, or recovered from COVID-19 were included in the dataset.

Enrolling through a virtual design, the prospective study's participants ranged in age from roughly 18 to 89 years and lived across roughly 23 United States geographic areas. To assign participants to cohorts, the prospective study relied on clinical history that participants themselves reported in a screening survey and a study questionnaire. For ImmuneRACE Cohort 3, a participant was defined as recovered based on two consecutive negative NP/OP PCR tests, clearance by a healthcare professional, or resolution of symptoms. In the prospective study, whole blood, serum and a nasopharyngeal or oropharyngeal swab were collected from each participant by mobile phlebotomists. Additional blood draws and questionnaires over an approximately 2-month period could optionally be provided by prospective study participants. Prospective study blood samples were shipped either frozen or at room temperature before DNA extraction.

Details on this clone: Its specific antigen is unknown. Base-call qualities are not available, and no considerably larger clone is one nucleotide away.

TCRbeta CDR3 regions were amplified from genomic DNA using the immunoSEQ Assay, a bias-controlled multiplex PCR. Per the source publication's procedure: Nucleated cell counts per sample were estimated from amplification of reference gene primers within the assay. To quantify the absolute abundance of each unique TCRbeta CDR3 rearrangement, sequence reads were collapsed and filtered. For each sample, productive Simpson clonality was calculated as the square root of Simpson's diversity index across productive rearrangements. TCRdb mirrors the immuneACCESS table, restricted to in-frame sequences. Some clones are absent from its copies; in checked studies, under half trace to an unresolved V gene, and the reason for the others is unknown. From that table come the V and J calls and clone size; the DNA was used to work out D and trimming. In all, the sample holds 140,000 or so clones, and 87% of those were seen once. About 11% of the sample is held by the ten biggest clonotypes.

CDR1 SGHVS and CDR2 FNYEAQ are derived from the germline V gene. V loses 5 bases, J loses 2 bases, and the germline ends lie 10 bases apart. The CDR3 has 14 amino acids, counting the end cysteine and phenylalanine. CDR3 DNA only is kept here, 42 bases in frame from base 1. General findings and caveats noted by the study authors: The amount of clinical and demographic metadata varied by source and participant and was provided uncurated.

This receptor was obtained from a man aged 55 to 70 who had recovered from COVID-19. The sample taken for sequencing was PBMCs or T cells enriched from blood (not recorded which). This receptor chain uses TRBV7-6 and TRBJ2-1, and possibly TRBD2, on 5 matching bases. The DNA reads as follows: TGTGCCAGCAGCCCGCAACTAGCCTACAATGAGCAGTTCTTC. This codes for CASSPQLAYNEQFF.